This T cell receptor beta chain was profiled in a study of blood T cell repertoires in COVID-19. At the level of the study: From T cells, B-cell-depleted T cells, or PBMCs came the material, which was cDNA or gDNA.

Under the authors' procedure: It was from reference gene primer amplification that nucleated cell counts were estimated. Some clones are missing from TCRdb's copy, which holds only in-frame ones; the method was immunoSEQ multiplex PCR. Clonal size and the V and J genes are those of that table, whereas D and trimming came from the DNA. The table lists more than 20,000 clones, about 89% of them singletons. Germline CDR1 SGHNT, CDR2 YYREEE (reference sequence). The CDR3 covers 16 residues. V lost 4 bases to trimming and J lost 2 bases, with 15 bases between them. This chain uses TRBV5-4 with TRBJ2-2; perhaps TRBD1 as D (5 bases). This receptor was identified in a man in his forties or fifties with active COVID-19. Specimen: peripheral blood. CDR3 amino acids: CASSPRAGINTGELFF. In nucleotides, the CDR3 is TGTGCCAGCAGCCCCAGGGCAGGGATAAACACCGGGGAGCTGTTTTTT.